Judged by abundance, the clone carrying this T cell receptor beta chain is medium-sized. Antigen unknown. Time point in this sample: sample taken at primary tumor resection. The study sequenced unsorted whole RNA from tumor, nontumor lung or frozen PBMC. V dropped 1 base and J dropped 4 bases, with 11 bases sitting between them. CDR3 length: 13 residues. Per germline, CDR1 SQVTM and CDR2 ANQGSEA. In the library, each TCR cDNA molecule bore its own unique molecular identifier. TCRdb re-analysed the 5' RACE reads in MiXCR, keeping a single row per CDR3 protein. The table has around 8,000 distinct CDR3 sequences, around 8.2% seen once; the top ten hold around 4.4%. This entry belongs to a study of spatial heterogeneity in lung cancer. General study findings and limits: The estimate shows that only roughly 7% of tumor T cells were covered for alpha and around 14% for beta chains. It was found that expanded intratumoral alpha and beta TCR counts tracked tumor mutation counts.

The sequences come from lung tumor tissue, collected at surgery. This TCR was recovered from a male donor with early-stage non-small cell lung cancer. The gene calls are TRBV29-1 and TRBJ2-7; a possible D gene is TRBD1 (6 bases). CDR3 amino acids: CSVEGQGKYEQYF. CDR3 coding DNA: TGCAGCGTTGAAGGTCAGGGGAAATACGAGCAGTACTTC.